These 18 T cell receptor beta chains originate from one sample sequenced in a study of T-cell memory formation after mild COVID-19. TCRdb analysed the 5' RACE reads with MiXCR anew, one entry per CDR3 protein. The repertoire has about 130,000 distinct CDR3 sequences, 20% to 25% of them found once; the top ten carry approximately 25%. The sequencing input was PBMCs or a T cell subset sorted from them (not recorded which). Receptors were obtained from an adult woman who had mild COVID-19 (a few samples of this study predate the infection). Cell type and time point are not known.

This sequence joins TRBV24-1 and TRBJ2-5, with D unclear. Germline V CDR1 and CDR2: KGHDR, SFDVKD. Trimming shortened V by 0 bases and J by 2 bases, and 12 bases separated the two germline ends. The CDR3 covers 16 residues. The CDR3 bases are TGTGCCACCAGTGATTTGCAAGTGTCAGGACAAGAGACCCAGTACTTC. This encodes CATSDLQVSGQETQYF.

This clonotype was counted only a few times. The chain recombines TRBV12-3 or TRBV12-4 with TRBJ2-1; tentatively, D is TRBD2 (5 bases). Trimming removed 8 bases at V and 3 bases at J, with 17 bases between. The CDR3 consists of 15 residues. The CDR3 loop is CASGKSGEGYNEQFF. Written as DNA, the CDR3 is TGTGCCAGCGGCAAAAGCGGAGAGGGCTACAATGAGCAGTTCTTC.

V and J are TRBV20-1 and TRBJ1-5; possibly TRBD1 for D (5 bases). The length of the CDR3 is 13 residues. V lost 6 bases to trimming and J lost 4 bases, with 13 bases between them. Looked up from germline, CDR1 is DFQATT and CDR2 is SNEGSKA (reference sequence). CDR3 sequence reads: CSARGPENQPQHF. Here the CDR3 DNA reads TGCAGTGCAAGGGGTCCCGAAAATCAGCCCCAGCATTTT.

There are a few counts of this clonotype. The chain carries TRBV4-1 and TRBJ2-1, with a weak D call TRBD1 (5 bases). Germline V lookup: CDR1 MGHRA, CDR2 YSYEKL. The CDR3 spans 13 residues. Trimming left V 0 bases short and J 14 bases short, with 14 bases between. DNA of the CDR3: TGCGCCAGCAGCCAAGATCACCCAGGGATGAAGTTCTTC. It specifies CASSQDHPGMKFF.

In this sample, this clonotype turned up many times. V is TRBV9 and J is TRBJ2-3, with TRBD2 matching 7 bases. J gave up 2 bases and V 3 bases, and 6 bases lay outside the gene matches. The germline V gene has CDR1 SGDLS and CDR2 YYNGEE. This CDR3 has 15 amino acids. The CDR3 nucleotides read TGTGCCAGCAGCGCCTCGGGGGGACCCACAGATACGCAGTATTTT. The encoded protein is CASSASGGPTDTQYF.

This clonotype was picked up a small number of times. The genes are TRBV6-5 and TRBJ1-1; D remains ambiguous. Germline assignment: CDR1 MNHEY and CDR2 SVGAGI. Trimming pared 7 bases from V and 4 bases from J, leaving 10 bases between. The CDR3 runs 12 residues. The CDR3 region is CASKDGSTEAFF. The CDR3 DNA reads as TGTGCCAGCAAAGATGGGAGCACTGAAGCTTTCTTT.

V usage is TRBV20-1 and J usage is TRBJ1-1; TRBD1 aligns across 7 bases. Trimming cost V 6 bases and J 1 base; bases outside gene matches: 14. In germline, CDR1 is DFQATT, CDR2 SNEGSKA (reference sequence). The CDR3 runs 16 residues. The DNA for the CDR3 is TGCAGTGCCGGGGGTGGGTGGGGACAGAAGAACACTGAAGCTTTCTTT. Amino acids: CSAGGGWGQKNTEAFF.

This clonotype has ten or more counts. V gene TRBV15 combines with J gene TRBJ2-7, with D perhaps assigned TRBD1 or TRBD2 (5 bases each). V was pared by 1 base and J by 0 bases, with 10 bases between. The CDR3 sequence is 15 residues long. Germline assignment: CDR1 LNHNV and CDR2 YYDKDF (reference sequence). CDR3 DNA sequence: TGTGCCACCAGCAGAGGTGGGGGTCCCTCCTACGAGCAGTACTTC. Amino acids: CATSRGGGPSYEQYF.

This clonotype was recorded a few times. The rearrangement uses TRBV15 and TRBJ2-1; weak D call: TRBD1 (6 bases). Germline V gene lookup returns CDR1 LNHNV and CDR2 YYDKDF (reference sequence). The CDR3 is 15 residues long. Trimming left V 4 bases short and J 9 bases short, with 19 bases between. The CDR3 DNA reads as TGTGCCACCAGCACCCCTCAAGGGGGATCTTTTGAGCAGTTCTTC. It translates to CATSTPQGGSFEQFF.

This clonotype was recorded a few times. The V and J genes are TRBV14 and TRBJ2-2; D is uncertain. Trimming stripped 2 bases from V and 2 bases from J, with 6 bases between. The germline CDR1 and CDR2 sequences are SGHDN and FVKESK. The CDR3 contains 14 residues. The CDR3 spells CASSQITNTGELFF. CDR3 nucleotides: TGTGCCAGCAGCCAAATAACCAACACCGGGGAGCTGTTTTTT. Looking up the rest from reference TRBV14 and TRBJ2-2 gives the full variable domain: EAGVTQFPSHSVIEKGQTVTLRCDPISGHDNLYWYRRVMGKEIKFLLHFVKESKQDESGMPNNRFLAERTGGTYSTLKVQPAELEDSGVYFCASSQITNTGELFFGEGSRLTVL.

V usage is TRBV5-1 and J usage is TRBJ2-7; D tentatively reads TRBD1 or TRBD2 (6 bases each). Trimming took 4 bases from V and 5 from J, leaving 19 bases between them. The germline CDR1 and CDR2 sequences are SGHRS and YFSETQ. The CDR3 sequence is 15 residues long. The CDR3 here is CASSLGEDSSNEQYF. DNA for the CDR3: TGCGCCAGCAGCCTGGGGGAGGACAGTAGCAACGAGCAGTACTTC.

On this clonotype: A read error may be the cause here, since a much bigger clone is one base away. In nucleotides, the CDR3 is TGTGCCAGCAGCTTAGGGTCGGACACTGAAGCTTTCTTT. Its protein product is CASSLGSDTEAFF. This chain connects TRBV7-2 to TRBJ1-1; D gene unclear. V was shortened by 1 base and J by 3 bases, with 6 bases between the two germline ends. Germline CDR1 is SGHTA and CDR2 is FQGNSA. The CDR3 has 13 residues.

This clonotype was counted between two and nine times. The rearrangement joins TRBV3-1 to TRBJ2-5; TRBD2 matches at 7 bases. The germline V gene encodes CDR1 LGHDT and CDR2 YNNKEL (reference sequence). The CDR3 length is 14 residues. The J segment lost 2 bases and the V segment lost 4 bases, leaving 4 bases of the junction unmatched. DNA of the CDR3: TGTGCCAGCAGCCTACTAGCGCTACAAGAGACCCAGTACTTC. It translates to CASSLLALQETQYF.

The chain couples TRBV20-1 to TRBJ2-6; 9 nucleotides align to TRBD1. Looked up from germline, CDR1 is DFQATT and CDR2 is SNEGSKA (reference sequence). The CDR3 has 19 residues. J was trimmed by 2 bases and V by 0 bases; bases with no gene match: 11. CDR3 nucleotide sequence: TGCAGTGCTAGAGATTTAAAGAGGGGACAGGGAACTGGGGCCAACGTCCTGACTTTC. As protein: CSARDLKRGQGTGANVLTF.

The chain employs TRBV29-1 and TRBJ1-2; a weak D match, TRBD1 (5 bases). Germline CDR1 reads SQVTM; CDR2 reads ANQGSEA. V shed 5 bases and J shed 4 bases, with 11 bases lying between them. The CDR3 is 12 amino acids. CDR3 amino acids: CSVLRDLYGYTF. The CDR3 bases are TGCAGCGTTCTGCGGGACCTCTATGGCTACACCTTC.

A few counts support this clonotype. The V call is TRBV27, the J call TRBJ2-7; 10 nucleotides agree with TRBD1. This CDR3 is built from 13 residues. Germline V lookup: CDR1 MNHEY, CDR2 SMNVEV (reference sequence). With 7 bases clipped from V and 4 bases from J, the junction kept 4 bases outside the gene matches. CDR3 sequence (DNA): TGTGCCAGCAAGGGGACAGGGGAGTACGAGCAGTACTTC. Translating it yields CASKGTGEYEQYF.

This clonotype has just one count. The chain combines TRBV20-1 with TRBJ2-2, with D tentatively TRBD1 or TRBD2 (5 bases each). Trimming shortened V by 0 bases and J by 3 bases, and 11 bases separated the two germline ends. CDR1 is DFQATT and CDR2 is SNEGSKA in the germline V gene (reference sequence). There are 15 residues in the CDR3. The CDR3 DNA is TGCAGTGCTAGAGAGTCGGGACGGTACACCGGGGAGCTGTTTTTT. Its translation: CSARESGRYTGELFF.

V is TRBV20-1 and J is TRBJ1-1; no definite D call. The CDR3 has 12 amino acids. Germline V gene sequence: CDR1 DFQATT, CDR2 SNEGSKA (reference sequence). Trimming shortened V by 5 bases and J by 1 base, and 8 bases separated the two germline ends. CDR3 bases: TGCAGTGCTCCCATGGCGAACACTGAAGCTTTCTTT. Translation: CSAPMANTEAFF.